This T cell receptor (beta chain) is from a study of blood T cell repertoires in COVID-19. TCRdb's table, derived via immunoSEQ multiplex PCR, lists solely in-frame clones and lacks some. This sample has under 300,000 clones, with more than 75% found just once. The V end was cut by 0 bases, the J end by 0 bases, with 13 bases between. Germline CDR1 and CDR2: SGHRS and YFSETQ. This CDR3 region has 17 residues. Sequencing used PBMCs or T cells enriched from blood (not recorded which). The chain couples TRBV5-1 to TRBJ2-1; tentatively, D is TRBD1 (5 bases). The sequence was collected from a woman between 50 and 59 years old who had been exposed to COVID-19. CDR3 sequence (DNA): TGCGCCAGCAGCTTGGTTTCCAGGGTTAGCTCCTACAATGAGCAGTTCTTC. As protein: CASSLVSRVSSYNEQFF.